This is a list of T cell receptor beta chains from one sample in a study of T cell repertoires in cytomegalovirus infection. TCRdb ran MiXCR on the reads and lists one entry per CDR3 protein. The sample holds about 180,000 distinct CDR3 sequences, over 13% seen once. Material for sequencing was PBMCs. Every receptor here comes from a human donor in good health (CMV status not recorded). Some clones in this sample may be carry-over from other donors' samples. The conserved cysteine and the conserved F or W are not part of the CDR3 here. The listing skips clone size in some rows; elsewhere it reads once, few, many or a size class.

>TRBV12-5|few|14
ASGLVGTGGATEAF
>TRBV19|many|11
ASMGPNTDTQY
>TRBV2|-|10
ATHRRADTQY
>TRBV2|-|12
ASSEAVGLGEQF
>TRBV19|many|13
ASRLQSLSSYEQY
>TRBV28|many|12
ASSFWDSRQPQH
>TRBV4-3|-|13
ASSQDAGMNTEAF
>TRBV7-2|few|11
ASSFDKAGGYT
>TRBV7-2|many|12
ASSSLRGQGEAF
>TRBV6-6|many|12
ASSPETVYNEQF
>TRBV24-1|few|12
ATSDLDSRETQY
>TRBV7-9|-|10
ASSPAGYKQH
>TRBV7-2|many|16
ASSLGGSAALGANVLT
>TRBV29-1|few|9
SAWNGEAQY